The 8 T cell receptor beta chains listed next were all sequenced from one sample in a study of blood T cells in healthy people across ages. PCR was performed a second time for 7 to 11 cycles using a sample-barcoded 5' primer and a J-beta primer mix. TCRdb re-analysed the 5' RACE reads in MiXCR, keeping a single row per CDR3 protein. This sample yields approximately 760,000 distinct CDR3 sequences, of which approximately 25% are seen a single time; just under 9.5% belongs to the top ten. The data were also submitted as part of a second study, on T cells of mothers and their children.

The specimen was blood. These receptors came from a boy younger than 18 in good health.

In this sample, this clonotype turned up a few times. The chain couples TRBV4-1 to TRBJ2-3, with 7 bases lining up with TRBD2. From germline, CDR1 is MGHRA and CDR2 YSYEKL. The trim removed 2 bases at V and 2 bases at J, leaving 13 bases unmatched. This CDR3 has 18 amino acids. The CDR3 spells CASSQSPPPSGNTDTQYF. The CDR3 DNA sequence: TGCGCCAGCAGCCAAAGCCCCCCACCCAGCGGGAACACAGATACGCAGTATTTT.

The chain recombines TRBV28 with TRBJ2-5, with TRBD1 matching 10 bases. TRBJ2-7 matches the DNA end more closely, so the J call is doubtful. This CDR3 has 17 amino acids. CDR1 is MDHEN, CDR2 SYDVKM, per germline. In nucleotides, the CDR3 is TGTGCCAGCAGTTCGGGCATAGGGACAGGGGTTCTCCACGAGCAGTACTTC. Translating gives CASSSGIGTGVLHEQYF.

V usage is TRBV20-1 and J usage is TRBJ2-3; 9 bases map to TRBD2. Germline-derived CDR1 and CDR2 are DFQATT and SNEGSKA (reference sequence). The CDR3 is 16 amino acids. J lost 4 bases, V lost 3 bases, and 11 bases had no gene match. CDR3 loop: CSASGREGLRADTQYF. CDR3 DNA: TGCAGTGCTAGTGGGCGGGAGGGCCTAAGGGCAGATACGCAGTATTTT.

This clonotype was seen a handful of times. V is TRBV10-3 and J is TRBJ2-6; D remains ambiguous. The CDR3 is 15 amino acids. V lost 8 bases to trimming and J lost 0 bases, with 11 bases between them. The germline gives CDR1 ENHRY, CDR2 SYGVKD. DNA for the CDR3: TGTGCCATCTTAACTACGAGCTCTGGGGCCAACGTCCTGACTTTC. Protein sequence: CAILTTSSGANVLTF.

The chain combines TRBV7-9 with TRBJ1-4; 7 bases align to TRBD1. V was clipped by 5 bases and J by 4 bases; unmatched bases: 4. This CDR3 comprises 14 residues. CDR1 and CDR2 from the germline V gene are SEHNR and FQNEAQ (reference sequence). The CDR3 sequence is CASSHRDSNEKLFF. The DNA of the CDR3 is TGTGCCAGCAGCCACCGGGACAGTAATGAAAAACTGTTTTTT.

The chain joins TRBV7-3 to TRBJ2-5; D could derive from TRBD1 or TRBD2 (6 bases each). The J call may be incorrect, as the DNA end agrees better with TRBJ2-1. The CDR3 is 15 residues long. CDR1 is SGHTA and CDR2 is FQGTGA in the germline V gene. The CDR3 DNA reads as TGTGCCAGCAGCTTGGTAGGGGGGCCGGGGAATGAGCAGTTCTTC. This codes for CASSLVGGPGNEQFF.

The V and J genes are TRBV5-5 and TRBJ2-5, with D unclear. The CDR3 sequence is 17 residues long. Per germline, CDR1 SGHKS and CDR2 YYEKEE (reference sequence). V lost 0 bases and J 2 bases, leaving 17 bases between the germline ends. Written as DNA, the CDR3 is TGTGCCAGCAGCTTGGTCTGGGCCGCTCAAGTACAAGAGACCCAGTACTTC. Translated: CASSLVWAAQVQETQYF.

J is TRBJ2-5 and V is TRBV20-1; no definite D call. There are 14 residues in the CDR3. Trimming took 3 bases from V and 2 from J, leaving 13 bases between them. Germline lookup yields CDR1 DFQATT and CDR2 SNEGSKA (reference sequence). In DNA, the CDR3 is TGCAGTGCTAGCGTTTTGAGCGCACAAGAGACCCAGTACTTC. Its translation: CSASVLSAQETQYF.